This TCR beta chain was retrieved from a study of blood T cell repertoires in COVID-19 (dated by TCRdb to the early 2020s). Turning to the overall study: Samples from collaborators originated in the United States, Italy and Spain and spanned both the acute and convalescent phases of COVID-19. The prospective study material was composed of cDNA or gDNA derived from T cells, B-cell-depleted T cells, or PBMCs. The samples were drawn from two sources: the first 160 participants of the ongoing ImmuneRACE study, and 1,254 subjects contributed by 6 global collaborators. Sample metadata almost always included a de-identified subject ID, COVID-19 status, age in years and sex. Where available, HLA class I and class II types were obtained from metadata supplied by the sample provider rather than from assay-based typing. The dataset comprised deeply sampled blood TCRbeta repertoires from subjects exposed to, actively infected with, or recovered from COVID-19. The repertoires were made available in a free public database intended to serve as a resource for research on the immune response to SARS-CoV-2.

TCRbeta CDR3 regions were amplified from genomic DNA using the immunoSEQ Assay, a bias-controlled multiplex PCR. Processing in the source paper ran as follows. Within the assay, amplification of reference gene primers was used to estimate how many nucleated cells each sample contained. To quantify the absolute abundance of each unique TCRbeta CDR3 rearrangement, sequence reads were collapsed and filtered. For each sample, productive Simpson clonality was calculated as the square root of Simpson's diversity index over productive rearrangements. The table was pulled from immuneACCESS by TCRdb, which kept in-frame rearrangements only. Such tables lose some clones; where checked, under half of the loss comes from unresolved V genes, and the rest has no known cause. V and J calls and clone size are as listed in that table; D and trimming were resolved from the DNA. Across this sample there are about 160,000 clones, with over 80% seen only once. Clones ranked in the top ten supply around 8.4% of the sample.

Paper-wide results and their limitations: Clinical and demographic metadata were provided uncurated, with the amount varying by source and participant.

Collaborating institutions collected whole blood in K2EDTA tubes following their own protocols. Collaborator samples were shipped for TCRbeta analysis as frozen whole blood, isolated PBMCs, or DNA extracted from either sample type. As regards this clone: There is no known antigen for this receptor. No much larger clone exists at a distance of one base, and base qualities are not known.

Sequencing was done on a sample of peripheral blood. This clonotype was sampled from a woman at least 80 years old with active or convalescent COVID-19.

The nucleotide sequence is given as TGTGCCAGTAAGACGAGGGAACCCGGGGAGCTGTTTTTT. This codes for CASKTREPGELFF. This sequence uses TRBV19 and TRBJ2-2; the D gene is perhaps TRBD2, from 5 matching bases. CDR1 LNHDA and CDR2 SQIVND are derived from the germline V gene (reference sequence). The cysteine opens and the phenylalanine closes a CDR3 of 13 amino acids. The DNA shown is the 39-base CDR3, in frame from base 1. Cut back by 7 bases and 6 bases, the V and J ends lie 12 bases apart. The variable domain in full, with residues beyond the CDR3 obtained from the reference TRBV19 and TRBJ2-2 genes, is DGGITQSPKYLFRKEGQNVTLSCEQNLNHDAMYWYRQDPGQGLRLIYYSQIVNDFQKGDIAEGYSVSREKKESFPLTVTSAQKNPTAFYLCASKTREPGELFFGEGSRLTVL.